These 7 T cell receptor beta chains were all obtained from the same sample, sequenced in a study of shared clonotypes between healthy human individuals. Clones were read by immunoSEQ multiplex PCR, and TCRdb kept only the in-frame ones, dropping some. This repertoire shows fewer than 3 million clones, 85% to 95% found once; its top ten account for 0.3% to 0.4%. Input material: naive CD4+ T cells from PBMCs. As to subset: CD45RA+ positively selected. These receptors were collected from a man younger than 35 in good health. Some clones in this sample may be carry-over from other donors' samples.

The V gene is TRBV6-6, the J gene TRBJ2-7, with 7 positions matching TRBD1. V shed 7 bases and J 2 bases; nucleotides not matched to a gene: 11. The CDR3 has 15 amino acids. Per germline, CDR1 MNHNY and CDR2 SVGAGI (reference sequence). In DNA, the CDR3 is TGTGCCAGCACTCATAGACAGGGTGGGACCTACGAGCAGTACTTC. The encoded protein is CASTHRQGGTYEQYF.

The chain employs TRBV30 and TRBJ2-3, with 7 bases matching TRBD2. Trimming removed 0 bases from V and 3 bases from J; junction bases left unmatched: 6. Germline CDR1 is GTSNPN and CDR2 is SVGIG (reference sequence). The CDR3 totals 15 residues. The CDR3 DNA sequence: TGTGCCTGGAGTGTTCCTAGCGGTCTTACAGATACGCAGTATTTT. This sequence encodes CAWSVPSGLTDTQYF. Supplemented by reference TRBV30 and TRBJ2-3, the full variable domain reads SQTIHQWPATLVQPVGSPLSLECTVEGTSNPNLYWYRQAAGRGLQLLFYSVGIGQISSEVPQNLSASRPQDRQFILSSKKLLLSDSGFYLCAWSVPSGLTDTQYFGPGTRLTVL.

The rearrangement links TRBV30 to TRBJ1-4; D unresolved. The V gene's germline CDR1 is GTSNPN and CDR2 SVGIG (reference sequence). Between the trimmed V and J ends, which lost 0 bases and 4 bases, there was a span of 15 bases. The CDR3 runs 16 residues. The CDR3 sequence is CAWSVRAATINEKLFF. In nucleotides, the CDR3 is TGTGCCTGGAGTGTAAGGGCAGCCACGATTAATGAAAAACTGTTTTTT.

The chain uses TRBV5-1 and TRBJ2-5; tentative D call: TRBD2 (5 bases). Trimming shortened V by 4 bases and J by 5 bases, and 18 bases separated the two germline ends. This CDR3 region has 15 residues. The germline gives CDR1 SGHRS, CDR2 YFSETQ. This CDR3 reads CASSQSSGDGETQYF. CDR3 bases: TGCGCCAGCAGCCAAAGCTCCGGGGATGGGGAGACCCAGTACTTC.

This sequence joins TRBV30 and TRBJ1-3; D gene ambiguous. Germline CDR1 reads GTSNPN; CDR2 reads SVGIG (reference sequence). Trimming pared 4 bases from V and 4 bases from J, leaving 14 bases between. This CDR3 contains 14 residues. CDR3 amino acids: CAWTPDFYGNTIYF. The CDR3 region has the DNA TGTGCCTGGACCCCGGACTTTTACGGAAACACCATATATTTT.

CDR3 DNA: TGTGCCTGGAGTATTCTTCTTGGGCCTGGGGGACAAGAGACCCAGTACTTC. Protein sequence: CAWSILLGPGGQETQYF. The rearrangement uses TRBV30 and TRBJ2-5; D tentatively reads TRBD1 or TRBD2 (5 bases each). There are 17 residues in the CDR3. Germline assignment: CDR1 GTSNPN and CDR2 SVGIG (reference sequence). Trimming removed 2 bases from V and 2 bases from J, with 21 bases in between.

The gene calls are TRBV30 and TRBJ2-3; D remains unclear. Germline CDR1 is GTSNPN and CDR2 is SVGIG (reference sequence). This CDR3 has 12 residues. Trimming cost V 3 bases and J 13 bases, with 17 bases left between them. The CDR3 loop reads CAWRTPRLLEYF. As DNA, the CDR3 is TGTGCCTGGAGGACCCCCCGGCTATTAGAGTATTTT.